This T cell receptor (beta chain) stems from a study of response to subunit inactivated influenza vaccine. Trimming cost V 0 bases and J 5 bases; bases outside gene matches: 19. From germline, CDR1 is DFQATT and CDR2 SNEGSKA (reference sequence). This CDR3 is built from 19 residues. TCRdb recomputed calls from the RT-PCR reads with MiXCR, one row per CDR3 protein. The sample has 650,000 to 800,000 distinct CDR3 sequences, approximately 15% seen once. This clonotype has more than one count but fewer than ten. The sequencing here drew on PBMCs from blood, taken roughly 2 weeks before vaccination. The rearrangement joins TRBV20-1 to TRBJ2-7; TRBD2 agrees at 10 bases. This TCR was sampled from a middle-aged man who received an inactivated influenza vaccine. The CDR3 sequence is CSARDMRLAGVTNGDEQYF. The DNA for the CDR3 is TGCAGTGCTAGAGATATGCGGCTAGCGGGAGTGACAAACGGGGACGAGCAGTACTTC.